The following is a TCR beta chain sequence with its context. This sample is part of a study of OX40 agonist ivuxolimab in advanced cancers. Study context: Patients receiving dose escalation had hepatocellular carcinoma, melanoma, renal cell or head and neck cancer.

Blood specimens came from baseline, cycle 4 day 1, and cycle 7 day 1. The assay was immunoSEQ multiplex PCR, and TCRdb's table has in-frame clones only and misses some. The sample holds 67,000 or so clones; 70% to 90% are singletons and the top ten take 2.5% to 3%. The source of this sequence is an adult with an advanced solid tumor such as melanoma, head and neck, liver or kidney cancer. This material consisted of CD4+ or CD8+ T cells sorted from blood, taken in a trial of the OX40 agonist ivuxolimab.

The CDR3 loop is CASSLAGTGRTDTQYF. The CDR3 nucleotides read TGCGCCAGCAGCTTGGCCGGTACAGGGAGAACAGATACGCAGTATTTT. The chain is built from TRBV5-1 and TRBJ2-3, with D possibly TRBD1 on 6 matching bases. V was trimmed by 0 bases and J by 3 bases, leaving 14 bases between them. The CDR3 loop spans 16 amino acids. Germline V CDR1 and CDR2: SGHRS, YFSETQ.